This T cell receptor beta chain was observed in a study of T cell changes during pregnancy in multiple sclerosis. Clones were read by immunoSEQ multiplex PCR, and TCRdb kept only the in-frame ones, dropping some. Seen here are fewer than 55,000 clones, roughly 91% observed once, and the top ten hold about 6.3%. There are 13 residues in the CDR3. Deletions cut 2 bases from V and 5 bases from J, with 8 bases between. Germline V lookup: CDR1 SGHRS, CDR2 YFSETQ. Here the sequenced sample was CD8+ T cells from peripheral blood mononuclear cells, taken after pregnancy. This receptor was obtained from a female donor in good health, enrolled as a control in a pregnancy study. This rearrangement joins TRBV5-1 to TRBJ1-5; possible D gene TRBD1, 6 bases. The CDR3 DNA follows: TGCGCCAGCAGCTTCGAGGGGGATCAGCCCCAGCATTTT. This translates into CASSFEGDQPQHF.